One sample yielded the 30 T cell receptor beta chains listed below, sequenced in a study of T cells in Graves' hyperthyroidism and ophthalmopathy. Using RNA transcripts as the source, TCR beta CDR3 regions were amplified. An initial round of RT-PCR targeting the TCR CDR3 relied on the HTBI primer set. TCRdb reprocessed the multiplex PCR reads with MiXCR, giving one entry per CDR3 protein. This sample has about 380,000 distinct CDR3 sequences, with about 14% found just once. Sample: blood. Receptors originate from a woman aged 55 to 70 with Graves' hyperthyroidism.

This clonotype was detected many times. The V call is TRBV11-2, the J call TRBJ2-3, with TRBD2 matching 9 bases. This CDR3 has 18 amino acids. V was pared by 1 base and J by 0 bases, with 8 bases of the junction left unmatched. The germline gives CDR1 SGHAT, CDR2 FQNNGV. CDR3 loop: CASSLGLAGSRSTDTQYF. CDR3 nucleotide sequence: TGTGCCAGCAGCTTAGGCCTAGCGGGGTCACGGAGCACAGATACGCAGTATTTT.

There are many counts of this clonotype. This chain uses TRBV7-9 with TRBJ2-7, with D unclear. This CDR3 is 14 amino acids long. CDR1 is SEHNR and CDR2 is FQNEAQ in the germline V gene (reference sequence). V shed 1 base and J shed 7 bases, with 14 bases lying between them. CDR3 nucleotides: TGTGCCAGCAGCTTAGGCGCCGGGTCGGAAGAGCAGTACTTC. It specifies CASSLGAGSEEQYF.

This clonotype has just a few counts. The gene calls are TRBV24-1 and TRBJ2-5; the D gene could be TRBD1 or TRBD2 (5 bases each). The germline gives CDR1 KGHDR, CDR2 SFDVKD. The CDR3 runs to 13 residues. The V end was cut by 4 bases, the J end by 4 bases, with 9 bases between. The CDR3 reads CATSDPGLETQYF. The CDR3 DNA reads TGTGCCACCAGTGACCCGGGGCTAGAGACCCAGTACTTC.

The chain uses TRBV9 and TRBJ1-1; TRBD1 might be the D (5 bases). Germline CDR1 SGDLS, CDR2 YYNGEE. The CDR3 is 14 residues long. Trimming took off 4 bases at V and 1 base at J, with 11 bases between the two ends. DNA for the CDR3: TGTGCCAGCAGCCCGGGACGGCGGAACACTGAAGCTTTCTTT. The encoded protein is CASSPGRRNTEAFF.

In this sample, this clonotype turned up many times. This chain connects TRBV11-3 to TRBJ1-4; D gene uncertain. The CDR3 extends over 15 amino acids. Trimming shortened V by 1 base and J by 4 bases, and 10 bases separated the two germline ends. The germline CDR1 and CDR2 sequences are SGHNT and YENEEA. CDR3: CASSLVASRNEKLFF. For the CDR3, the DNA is TGTGCCAGCAGCTTAGTAGCTAGCCGTAATGAAAAACTGTTTTTT.

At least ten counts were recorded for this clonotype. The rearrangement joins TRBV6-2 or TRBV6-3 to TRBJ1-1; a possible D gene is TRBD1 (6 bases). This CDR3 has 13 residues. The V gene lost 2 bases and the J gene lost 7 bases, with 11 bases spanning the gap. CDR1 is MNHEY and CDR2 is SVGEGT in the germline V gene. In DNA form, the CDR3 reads TGTGCCAGCAGTTACAGGGGGATGGTTGAAGCTTTCTTT. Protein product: CASSYRGMVEAFF.

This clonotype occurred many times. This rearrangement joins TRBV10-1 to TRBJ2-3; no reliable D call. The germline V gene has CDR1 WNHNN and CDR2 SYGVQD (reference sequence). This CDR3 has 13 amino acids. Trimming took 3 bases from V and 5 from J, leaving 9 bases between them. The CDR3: CASSDRAGDTQYF. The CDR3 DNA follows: TGCGCCAGCAGTGATAGGGCTGGAGATACGCAGTATTTT.

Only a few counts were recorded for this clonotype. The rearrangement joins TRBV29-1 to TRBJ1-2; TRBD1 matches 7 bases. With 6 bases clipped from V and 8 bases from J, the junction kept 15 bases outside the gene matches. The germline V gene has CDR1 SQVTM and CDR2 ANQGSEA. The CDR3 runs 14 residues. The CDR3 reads CSVPEGAGFGGYTF. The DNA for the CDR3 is TGCAGCGTCCCCGAGGGGGCAGGCTTCGGGGGCTACACCTTC.

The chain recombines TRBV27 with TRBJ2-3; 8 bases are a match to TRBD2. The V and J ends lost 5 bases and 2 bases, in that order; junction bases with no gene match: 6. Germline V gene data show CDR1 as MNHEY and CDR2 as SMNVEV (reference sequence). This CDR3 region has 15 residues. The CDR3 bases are TGTGCCAGCAGTCGGGCACTAGCGGACACAGATACGCAGTATTTT. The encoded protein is CASSRALADTDTQYF.

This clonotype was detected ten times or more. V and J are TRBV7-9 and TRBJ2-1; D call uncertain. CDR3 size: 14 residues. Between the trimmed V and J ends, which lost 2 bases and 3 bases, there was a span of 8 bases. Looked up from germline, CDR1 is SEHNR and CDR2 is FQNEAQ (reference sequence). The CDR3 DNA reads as TGTGCCAGCAGCTTAAGTACGCGCTACAATGAGCAGTTCTTC. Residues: CASSLSTRYNEQFF. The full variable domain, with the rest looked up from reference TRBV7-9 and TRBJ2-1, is DTGVSQNPRHKITKRGQNVTFRCDPISEHNRLYWYRQTLGQGPEFLTYFQNEAQLEKSRLLSDRFSAERPKGSFSTLEIQRTEQGDSAMYLCASSLSTRYNEQFFGPGTRLTVL.

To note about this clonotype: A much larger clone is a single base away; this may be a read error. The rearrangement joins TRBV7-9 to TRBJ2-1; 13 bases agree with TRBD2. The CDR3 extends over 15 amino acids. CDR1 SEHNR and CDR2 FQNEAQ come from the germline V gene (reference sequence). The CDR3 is CASSVPGLAGTEQLF. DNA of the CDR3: TGTGCCAGCAGCGTCCCGGGACTAGCGGGAACCGAGCAGCTCTTC.

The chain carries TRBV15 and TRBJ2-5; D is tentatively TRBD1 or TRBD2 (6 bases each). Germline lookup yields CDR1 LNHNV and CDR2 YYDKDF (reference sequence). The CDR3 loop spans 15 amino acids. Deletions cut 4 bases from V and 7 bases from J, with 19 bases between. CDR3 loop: CATSTRRAGEGTQYF. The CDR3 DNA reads TGTGCCACCAGCACCCGGAGGGCAGGGGAAGGGACCCAGTACTTC.

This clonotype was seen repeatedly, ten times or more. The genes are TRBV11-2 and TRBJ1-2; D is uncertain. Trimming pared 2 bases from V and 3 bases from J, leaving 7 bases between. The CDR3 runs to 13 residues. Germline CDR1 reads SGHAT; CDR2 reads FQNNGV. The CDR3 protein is CASSLYGDYGYTF. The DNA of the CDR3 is TGTGCCAGCAGCTTATACGGGGACTATGGCTACACCTTC.

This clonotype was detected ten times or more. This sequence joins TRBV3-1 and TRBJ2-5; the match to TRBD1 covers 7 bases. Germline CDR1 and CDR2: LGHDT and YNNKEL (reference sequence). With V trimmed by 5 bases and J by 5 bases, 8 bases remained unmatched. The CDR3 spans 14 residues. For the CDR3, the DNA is TGTGCCAGCAGCACCCGACAGGGAAGCGAGACCCAGTACTTC. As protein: CASSTRQGSETQYF.

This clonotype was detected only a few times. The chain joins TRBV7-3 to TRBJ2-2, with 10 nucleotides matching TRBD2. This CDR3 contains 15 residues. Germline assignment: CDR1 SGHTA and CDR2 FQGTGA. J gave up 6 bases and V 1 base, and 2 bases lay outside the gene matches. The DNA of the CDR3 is TGTGCCAGCAGCTTAAGTCTAGCGGGAGCCGGGGAGCTGTTTTTT. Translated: CASSLSLAGAGELFF.

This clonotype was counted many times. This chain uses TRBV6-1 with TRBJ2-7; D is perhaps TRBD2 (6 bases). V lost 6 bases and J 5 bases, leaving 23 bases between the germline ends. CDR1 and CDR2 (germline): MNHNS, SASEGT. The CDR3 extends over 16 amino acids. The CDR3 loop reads CASSYTTWRGLHEQYF. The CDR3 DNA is TGTGCCAGCAGCTACACCACCTGGAGGGGCCTCCACGAGCAGTACTTC.

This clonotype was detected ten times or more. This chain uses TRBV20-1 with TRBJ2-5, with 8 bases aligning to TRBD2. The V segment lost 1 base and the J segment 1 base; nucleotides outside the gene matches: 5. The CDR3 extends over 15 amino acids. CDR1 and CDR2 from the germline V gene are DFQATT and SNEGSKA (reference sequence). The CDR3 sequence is CSARGRLAGQETQYF. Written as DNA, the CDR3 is TGCAGTGCTAGAGGTCGGCTAGCGGGCCAAGAGACCCAGTACTTC.

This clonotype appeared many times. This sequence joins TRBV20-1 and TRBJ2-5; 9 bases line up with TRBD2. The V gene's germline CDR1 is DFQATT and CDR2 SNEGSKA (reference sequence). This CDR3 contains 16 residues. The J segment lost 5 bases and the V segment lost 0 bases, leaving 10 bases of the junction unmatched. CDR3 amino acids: CSARDMREGGSETQYF. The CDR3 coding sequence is TGCAGTGCTAGAGATATGCGGGAGGGAGGGTCGGAGACCCAGTACTTC.

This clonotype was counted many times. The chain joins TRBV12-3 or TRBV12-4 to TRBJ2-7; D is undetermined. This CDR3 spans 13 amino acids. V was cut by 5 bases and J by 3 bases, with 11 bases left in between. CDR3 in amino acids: CASSPHMGYEQYF. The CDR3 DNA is TGTGCCAGCAGTCCCCATATGGGCTACGAGCAGTACTTC.

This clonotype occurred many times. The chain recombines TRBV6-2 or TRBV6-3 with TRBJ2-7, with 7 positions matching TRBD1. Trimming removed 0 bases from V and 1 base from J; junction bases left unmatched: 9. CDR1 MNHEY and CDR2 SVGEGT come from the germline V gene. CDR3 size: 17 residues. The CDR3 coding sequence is TGTGCCAGCAGTTACTCGTTGAAGGGACAGAAATCCTACGAGCAGTACTTC. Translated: CASSYSLKGQKSYEQYF.

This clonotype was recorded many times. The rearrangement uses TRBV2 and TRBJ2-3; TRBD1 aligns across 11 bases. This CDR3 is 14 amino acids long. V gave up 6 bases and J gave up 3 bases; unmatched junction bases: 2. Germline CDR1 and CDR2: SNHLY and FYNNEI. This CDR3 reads CASRGTGGTDTQYF. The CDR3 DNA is TGTGCCAGCAGAGGGACAGGGGGGACAGATACGCAGTATTTT. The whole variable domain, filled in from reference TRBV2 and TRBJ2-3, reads EPEVTQTPSHQVTQMGQEVILRCVPISNHLYFYWYRQILGQKVEFLVSFYNNEISEKSEIFDDQFSVERPDGSNFTLKIRSTKLEDSAMYFCASRGTGGTDTQYFGPGTRLTVL.

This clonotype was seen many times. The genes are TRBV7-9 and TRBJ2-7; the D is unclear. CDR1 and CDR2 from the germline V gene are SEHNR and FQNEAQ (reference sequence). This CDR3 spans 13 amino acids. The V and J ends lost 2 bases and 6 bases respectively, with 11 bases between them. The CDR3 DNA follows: TGTGCCAGCAGCTTAACAGTACCGGCCGAGCAGTACTTC. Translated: CASSLTVPAEQYF.

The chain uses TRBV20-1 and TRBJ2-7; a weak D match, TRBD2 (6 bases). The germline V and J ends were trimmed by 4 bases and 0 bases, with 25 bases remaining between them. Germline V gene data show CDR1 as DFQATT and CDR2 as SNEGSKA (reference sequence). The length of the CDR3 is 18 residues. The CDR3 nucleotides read TGCAGTGCTATAGCTAGCGCCACTTGGCCGGAGGGCTCCTACGAGCAGTACTTC. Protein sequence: CSAIASATWPEGSYEQYF.

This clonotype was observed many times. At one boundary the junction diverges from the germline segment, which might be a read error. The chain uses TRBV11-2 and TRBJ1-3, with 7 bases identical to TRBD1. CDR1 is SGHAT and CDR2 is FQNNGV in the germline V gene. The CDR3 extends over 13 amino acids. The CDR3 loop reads CASSSSSTGVSDF. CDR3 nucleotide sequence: TGTGCCAGCAGCTCTTCCTCTACAGGGGTTTCGGATTTT.

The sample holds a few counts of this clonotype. Here the CDR3 reads CASSSPFSGRIRNNEQFF. The CDR3 DNA sequence: TGTGCCAGCAGTTCTCCTTTTAGCGGGAGAATTAGAAACAATGAGCAGTTCTTC. V gene TRBV6-1 combines with J gene TRBJ2-1, with 9 nucleotides matching TRBD2. The V gene's germline CDR1 is MNHNS and CDR2 SASEGT. The CDR3 has 18 residues. The V segment lost 5 bases and the J segment 5 bases; nucleotides outside the gene matches: 16.

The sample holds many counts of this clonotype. CDR3 amino acids: CASSFRDRAAFF. As DNA, the CDR3 is TGTGCCAGCAGCTTCCGGGACAGGGCCGCTTTCTTT. The rearrangement joins TRBV13 to TRBJ1-1; TRBD1 aligns across 9 bases. There are 12 residues in the CDR3. The trim removed 3 bases at V and 11 bases at J, leaving 4 bases unmatched. CDR1 and CDR2 (germline): PRHDT, FYEKMQ (reference sequence).

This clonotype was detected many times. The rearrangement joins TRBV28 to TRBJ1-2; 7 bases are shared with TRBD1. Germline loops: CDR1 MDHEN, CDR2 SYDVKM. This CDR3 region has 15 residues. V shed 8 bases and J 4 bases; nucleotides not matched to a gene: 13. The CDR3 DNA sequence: TGTGCCAGCGGCGCTGGGACAGACGGGCGCTATGGCTACACCTTC. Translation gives CASGAGTDGRYGYTF.

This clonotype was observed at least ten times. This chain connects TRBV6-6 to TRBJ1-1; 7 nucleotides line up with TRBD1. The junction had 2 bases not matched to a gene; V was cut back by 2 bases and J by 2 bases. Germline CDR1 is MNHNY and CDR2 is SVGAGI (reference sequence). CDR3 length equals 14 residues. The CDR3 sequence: CASSYGTENTEAFF. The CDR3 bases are TGTGCCAGCAGTTACGGGACAGAAAACACTGAAGCTTTCTTT.

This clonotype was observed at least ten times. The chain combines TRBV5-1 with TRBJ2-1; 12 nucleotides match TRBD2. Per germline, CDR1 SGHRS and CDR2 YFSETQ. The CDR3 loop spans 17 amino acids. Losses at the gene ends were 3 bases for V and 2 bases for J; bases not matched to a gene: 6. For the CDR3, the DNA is TGCGCCAGCAGCTCACAGACTAGCGGGAGAACCTACAATGAGCAGTTCTTC. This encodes CASSSQTSGRTYNEQFF.

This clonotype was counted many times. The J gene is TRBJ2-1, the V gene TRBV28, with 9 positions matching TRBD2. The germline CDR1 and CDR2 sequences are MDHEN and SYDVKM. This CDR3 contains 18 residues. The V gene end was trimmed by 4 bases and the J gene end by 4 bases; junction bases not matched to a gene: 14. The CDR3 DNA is TGTGCCAGCAGTTCCCCACACGTCCTGACTAGCGGTTACAATGAGCAGTTCTTC. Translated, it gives CASSSPHVLTSGYNEQFF.